Below, 16 T cell receptor beta chains from the same sample are listed, as sequenced in a study of shared clonotypes between healthy human individuals. Clones were read by immunoSEQ multiplex PCR, and TCRdb kept only the in-frame ones, dropping some. The sample holds more than 1 million clones, around 78% seen once. The specimen sequenced was memory CD4+ T cells from PBMCs. The subset is: CD45RA-negative fraction. These receptor sequences come from a young man in good health. Some clones in this sample may be carry-over from other donors' samples.

A note on this clone: This may stem from a read error, because a much larger clone lies one nucleotide away. Distinct nucleotide sequences in the sample also encode this CDR3. The V call is TRBV7-2, the J call TRBJ2-5, with TRBD2 identical over 14 bases. V lost 5 bases, J lost 3 bases, and 2 bases stayed unmatched. This CDR3 is 15 amino acids long. The germline gives CDR1 SGHTA, CDR2 FQGNSA. The CDR3 is CASSPGLAGEETQYF. DNA for the CDR3: TGTGCCAGCAGCCCGGGACTAGCGGGAGAAGAGACCCAGTACTTC.

The chain joins TRBV7-9 to TRBJ2-1; 10 bases match TRBD2. Per germline, CDR1 SEHNR and CDR2 FQNEAQ (reference sequence). The J segment lost 11 bases and the V segment lost 2 bases, leaving 15 bases of the junction unmatched. The CDR3 consists of 17 residues. In nucleotides, the CDR3 is TGTGCCAGCAGCTTAAGCGGCCTAGCGGGAGCGGAAAAAAAGCAGTTCTTC. Protein: CASSLSGLAGAEKKQFF.

The rearrangement links TRBV6-1 to TRBJ2-1; D may be TRBD2 (6 bases). V shed 7 bases and J shed 4 bases, with 11 bases lying between them. Per the germline V gene, CDR1 is MNHNS and CDR2 is SASEGT. The length of the CDR3 is 13 residues. This CDR3 reads CASNAGTYNEQFF. The CDR3 DNA sequence: TGTGCCAGCAACGCAGGGACTTACAATGAGCAGTTCTTC.

This sequence joins TRBV19 and TRBJ2-1; TRBD2 agrees at 7 bases. Per the germline V gene, CDR1 is LNHDA and CDR2 is SQIVND (reference sequence). The length of the CDR3 is 14 residues. Trimming at V came to 4 bases and at J to 6 bases, leaving 6 bases not matched to a gene. The CDR3 spells CASSRREGPNEQFF. The DNA of the CDR3 is TGTGCCAGTAGTAGGAGGGAGGGCCCCAATGAGCAGTTCTTC.

The chain couples TRBV5-1 to TRBJ1-1; 7 bases fit TRBD1. Losses at the gene ends were 4 bases for V and 4 bases for J; bases not matched to a gene: 13. Germline CDR1 is SGHRS and CDR2 is YFSETQ. The CDR3 consists of 16 residues. CDR3 sequence: CASSDGQVGRVTEAFF. The CDR3 bases are TGCGCCAGCAGCGACGGACAGGTCGGTCGGGTCACTGAAGCTTTCTTT.

The chain joins TRBV19 to TRBJ2-5, with D perhaps matching TRBD2 (6 bases). V lost 7 bases, J lost 5 bases, and 26 bases lay in between. This CDR3 contains 17 residues. The germline gives CDR1 LNHDA, CDR2 SQIVND (reference sequence). CDR3 coding DNA: TGTGCCAGTATGGGGCTGGGAGGCGGTATAGGTACTGAGACCCAGTACTTC. Encoded protein: CASMGLGGGIGTETQYF.

The chain uses TRBV15 and TRBJ2-7; 9 bases line up with TRBD1. This CDR3 spans 15 amino acids. The trim removed 2 bases at V and 3 bases at J, leaving 5 bases unmatched. The germline V gene has CDR1 LNHNV and CDR2 YYDKDF (reference sequence). This CDR3 is CATSRKETGGYEQYF. The DNA for the CDR3 is TGTGCCACCAGCAGAAAAGAGACAGGGGGCTACGAGCAGTACTTC.

The J gene is TRBJ2-7, the V gene TRBV28; 8 bases align to TRBD2. This CDR3 region has 14 residues. The V and J ends lost 4 bases and 3 bases, in that order; junction bases with no gene match: 5. CDR1 is MDHEN and CDR2 is SYDVKM in the germline V gene. CDR3 nucleotide sequence: TGTGCCAGCAGTTCACCGGGAGGGCTCTACGAGCAGTACTTC. The encoded protein is CASSSPGGLYEQYF.

The chain uses TRBV18 and TRBJ1-1; no clear D gene. This CDR3 comprises 15 residues. V was trimmed by 1 base and J by 1 base, leaving 10 bases between them. Germline CDR1 is KGHSH and CDR2 is LQKENI. The CDR3 sequence: CASSPQQTGNTEAFF. The CDR3 DNA follows: TGTGCCAGCTCACCACAACAGACGGGGAACACTGAAGCTTTCTTT. The full variable domain, its missing parts supplied by reference TRBV18 and TRBJ1-1, is NAGVMQNPRHLVRRRGQEARLRCSPMKGHSHVYWYRQLPEEGLKFMVYLQKENIIDESGMPKERFSAEFPKEGPSILRIQQVVRGDSAAYFCASSPQQTGNTEAFFGQGTRLTVV.

The chain uses TRBV6-1 and TRBJ2-6; D unresolved. CDR3 size: 14 residues. V was clipped by 7 bases and J by 3 bases, with 10 bases between them. Germline CDR1 is MNHNS and CDR2 is SASEGT. The CDR3 here is CASIPLGGANVLTF. As DNA, the CDR3 is TGTGCCAGCATCCCCCTGGGTGGGGCCAACGTCCTGACTTTC.

This clone was counted a few times. V usage is TRBV11-2 and J usage is TRBJ2-5, with a tentative D call TRBD2 (5 bases). V lost 7 bases and J lost 0, with 15 bases in between. The CDR3 covers 15 residues. The germline V gene has CDR1 SGHAT and CDR2 FQNNGV. The CDR3 bases are TGTGCCAGCACCCTCGGGCGGGCGAACCAAGAGACCCAGTACTTC. Translating it yields CASTLGRANQETQYF.

This clone was counted once. The rearrangement uses TRBV6-1 and TRBJ1-5; no firm D call. V lost 1 base and J lost 5, with 6 bases in between. Per the germline V gene, CDR1 is MNHNS and CDR2 is SASEGT. The CDR3 spans 13 residues. The CDR3 coding sequence is TGTGCCAGCAGTGAAGGGGTGGATCAGCCCCAGCATTTT. Translating it yields CASSEGVDQPQHF.

The gene calls are TRBV6-1 and TRBJ2-7, with TRBD1 as a possible D gene (5 bases). The CDR3 has 14 amino acids. The germline gives CDR1 MNHNS, CDR2 SASEGT. The V end was cut by 2 bases, the J end by 3 bases, with 11 bases between. The CDR3 sequence: CASSEMTASYEQYF. The DNA of the CDR3 is TGTGCCAGCAGTGAAATGACAGCGAGCTACGAGCAGTACTTC.

Points on this clone: Different DNA sequences within this sample yield the same CDR3. The chain employs TRBV9 and TRBJ1-2, with a possible D match to TRBD1 (6 bases). With 0 bases removed from V and 7 bases from J, the gap between germline ends came to 10 bases. Per the germline V gene, CDR1 is SGDLS and CDR2 is YYNGEE. The CDR3 runs to 13 residues. Written as DNA, the CDR3 is TGTGCCAGCAGCGTAGAGGGGGGAGGTGGCTACACCTTC. Residues: CASSVEGGGGYTF.

The genes are TRBV11-2 and TRBJ1-2; D remains unclear. This CDR3 region has 14 residues. Germline V gives CDR1 SGHAT, CDR2 FQNNGV. Trimming left V 5 bases short and J 8 bases short, with 18 bases between. The CDR3 region has the DNA TGTGCCAGCAGCCCTATAAAGGGAGTCGGGGGCTACACCTTC. Protein product: CASSPIKGVGGYTF.

This clone was seen only once. The same CDR3 arises from other DNA sequences in this sample as well. This rearrangement joins TRBV5-1 to TRBJ2-7; possible D gene TRBD1, 5 bases. V lost 0 bases and J 2 bases, leaving 9 bases between the germline ends. Germline values: CDR1 SGHRS, CDR2 YFSETQ. There are 14 residues in the CDR3. This CDR3 is CASSLAAGPYEQYF. CDR3 nucleotides: TGCGCCAGCAGCTTGGCGGCAGGGCCCTACGAGCAGTACTTC.